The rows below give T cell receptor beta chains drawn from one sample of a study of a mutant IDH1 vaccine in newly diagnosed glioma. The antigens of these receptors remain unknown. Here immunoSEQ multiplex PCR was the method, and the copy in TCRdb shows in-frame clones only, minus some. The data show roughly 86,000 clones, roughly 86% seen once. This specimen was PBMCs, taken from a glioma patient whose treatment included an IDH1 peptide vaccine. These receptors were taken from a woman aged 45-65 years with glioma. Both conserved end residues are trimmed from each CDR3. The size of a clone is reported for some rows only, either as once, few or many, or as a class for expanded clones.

CDR3 protein: ASRQTSPRGEKLF
clone size: -
V gene: TRBV6-5
J gene: TRBJ1-4

CDR3 protein: ATSREGLAGADYEQY
clone size: -
V gene: TRBV15
J gene: TRBJ2-7

CDR3 protein: ASSLRGQASNQPQH
clone size: -
V gene: TRBV28
J gene: TRBJ1-5

CDR3 protein: ASSLAGGLAGLNTGELF
clone size: -
V gene: TRBV5-1
J gene: TRBJ2-2

CDR3 protein: ASSGDNNSPLH
clone size: few
V gene: TRBV2
J gene: TRBJ1-6

CDR3 protein: AISGGRTNEKLF
clone size: -
V gene: TRBV10-3
J gene: TRBJ1-4

CDR3 protein: ASSIARTGGNSPLH
clone size: medium-sized
V gene: TRBV19
J gene: TRBJ1-6

CDR3 protein: ASSPNGLLLWGEQF
clone size: -
V gene: TRBV7-9
J gene: TRBJ2-1

CDR3 protein: ASSQLFRGRAEKLF
clone size: once
V gene: TRBV28
J gene: TRBJ1-4

CDR3 protein: ASRGPYGYT
clone size: few
V gene: TRBV9
J gene: TRBJ1-2

CDR3 protein: ASSPPRRLLSYEQY
clone size: -
V gene: TRBV28
J gene: TRBJ2-7

CDR3 protein: ASARDRVFEQY
clone size: -
V gene: TRBV6-5
J gene: TRBJ2-7

CDR3 protein: ASSPGLAGSYEQY
clone size: -
V gene: TRBV6-1
J gene: TRBJ2-7

CDR3 protein: ASGLLQGLSWNTEAF
clone size: -
V gene: TRBV12-5
J gene: TRBJ1-1

CDR3 protein: ASSRGYGQF
clone size: once
V gene: TRBV28
J gene: TRBJ2-1

CDR3 protein: ASSLSRRGKTEAF
clone size: -
V gene: TRBV27
J gene: TRBJ1-1

CDR3 protein: ASRDANEQY
clone size: -
V gene: TRBV6-5
J gene: TRBJ2-7

CDR3 protein: ASSGIGPALREQY
clone size: -
V gene: TRBV27
J gene: TRBJ2-7

CDR3 protein: ASSLVLGRTDTQY
clone size: -
V gene: TRBV5-1
J gene: TRBJ2-3

CDR3 protein: ASGPGTRQGAGDTQY
clone size: -
V gene: TRBV12-5
J gene: TRBJ2-3

CDR3 protein: ASSLEGMNTEAF
clone size: -
V gene: TRBV5-7
J gene: TRBJ1-1

CDR3 protein: ASSPGTAGNTIY
clone size: -
V gene: TRBV6-5
J gene: TRBJ1-3

CDR3 protein: ASSATGGSFYEQY
clone size: -
V gene: TRBV7-8
J gene: TRBJ2-7

CDR3 protein: ASTQTGGNQPQH
clone size: -
V gene: TRBV6-6
J gene: TRBJ1-5

CDR3 protein: ASSGGYSGNTIY
clone size: -
V gene: TRBV2
J gene: TRBJ1-3

CDR3 protein: ASSSIGRGTDTQY
clone size: -
V gene: TRBV5-4
J gene: TRBJ2-3